Reported below is one TCR beta chain. What it binds is unknown. This sample stems from a study of graft-versus-host responses after intestinal transplantation. The table came from immunoSEQ multiplex PCR; TCRdb's copy has only in-frame clones and leaves some out. The profile shows about 100,000 clones, less than 90% of them singletons. From germline, CDR1 is MNHNS and CDR2 SASEGT. The CDR3 spans 15 residues. Trimming cost V 3 bases and J 4 bases; bases outside gene matches: 8. This chain connects TRBV6-1 to TRBJ1-2, with 7 bases that match TRBD1. This clonotype was sampled from a human donor who was the organ donor for an intestinal transplant. The sample here was unstimulated CD4+ T cells sorted from spleen or lymph node cells, taken before transplant. CDR3 loop: CASSDLWDSSYGYTF. CDR3 bases: TGTGCCAGCAGTGACTTGTGGGACAGCTCCTATGGCTACACCTTC.